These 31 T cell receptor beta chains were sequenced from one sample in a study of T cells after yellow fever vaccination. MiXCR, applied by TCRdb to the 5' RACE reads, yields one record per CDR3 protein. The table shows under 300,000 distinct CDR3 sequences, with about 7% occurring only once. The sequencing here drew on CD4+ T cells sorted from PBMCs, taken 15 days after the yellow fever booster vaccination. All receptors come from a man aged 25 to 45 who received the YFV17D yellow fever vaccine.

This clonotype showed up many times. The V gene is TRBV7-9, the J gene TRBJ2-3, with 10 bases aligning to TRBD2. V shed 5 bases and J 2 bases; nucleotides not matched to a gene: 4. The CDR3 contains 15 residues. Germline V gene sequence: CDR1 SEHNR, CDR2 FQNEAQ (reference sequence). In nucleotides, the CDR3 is TGTGCCAGCAGCCTCGGACTAGCGGTCACAGATACGCAGTATTTT. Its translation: CASSLGLAVTDTQYF.

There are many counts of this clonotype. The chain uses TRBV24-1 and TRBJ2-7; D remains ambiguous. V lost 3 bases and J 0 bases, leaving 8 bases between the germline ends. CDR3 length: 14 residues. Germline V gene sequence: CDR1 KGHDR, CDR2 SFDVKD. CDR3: CATSDADGSYEQYF. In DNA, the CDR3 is TGTGCCACCAGTGATGCGGACGGCTCCTACGAGCAGTACTTC.

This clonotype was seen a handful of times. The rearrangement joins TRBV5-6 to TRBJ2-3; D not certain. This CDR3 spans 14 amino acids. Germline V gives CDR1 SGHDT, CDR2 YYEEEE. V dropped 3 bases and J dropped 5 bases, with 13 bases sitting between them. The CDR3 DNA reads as TGTGCCAGCAGCTCCACTCCTAACAAAGATACGCAGTATTTT. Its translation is CASSSTPNKDTQYF.

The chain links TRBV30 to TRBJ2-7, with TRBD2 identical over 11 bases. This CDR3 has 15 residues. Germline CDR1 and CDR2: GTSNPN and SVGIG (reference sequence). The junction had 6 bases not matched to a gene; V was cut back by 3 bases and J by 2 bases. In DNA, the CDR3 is TGTGCCTGGAGCTTAGCGGGAGGGAGAGCCTACGAGCAGTACTTC. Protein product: CAWSLAGGRAYEQYF. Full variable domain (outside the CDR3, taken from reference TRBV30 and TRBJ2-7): SQTIHQWPATLVQPVGSPLSLECTVEGTSNPNLYWYRQAAGRGLQLLFYSVGIGQISSEVPQNLSASRPQDRQFILSSKKLLLSDSGFYLCAWSLAGGRAYEQYFGPGTRLTVT.

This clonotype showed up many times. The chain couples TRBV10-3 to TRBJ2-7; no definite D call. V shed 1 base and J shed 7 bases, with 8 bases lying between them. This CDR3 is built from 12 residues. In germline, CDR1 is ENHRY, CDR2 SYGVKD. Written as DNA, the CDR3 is TGTGCCATCAGTGAGTTCGAGGCGGAGCAGTACTTC. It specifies CAISEFEAEQYF.

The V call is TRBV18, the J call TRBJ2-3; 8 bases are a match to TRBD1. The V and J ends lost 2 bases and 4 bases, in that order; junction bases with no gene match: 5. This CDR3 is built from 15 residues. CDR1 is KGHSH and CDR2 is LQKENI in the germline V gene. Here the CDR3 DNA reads TGTGCCAGCTCACCAGGAGGACAGGGAGCAGATACGCAGTATTTT. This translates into CASSPGGQGADTQYF.

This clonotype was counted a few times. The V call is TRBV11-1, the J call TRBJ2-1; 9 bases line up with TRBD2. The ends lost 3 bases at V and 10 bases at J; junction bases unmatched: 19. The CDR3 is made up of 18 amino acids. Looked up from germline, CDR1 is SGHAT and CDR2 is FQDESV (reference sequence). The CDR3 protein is CASSFTASGTPRVKEQFF. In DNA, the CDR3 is TGTGCCAGCAGCTTTACGGCTAGCGGGACGCCACGGGTTAAGGAGCAGTTCTTC.

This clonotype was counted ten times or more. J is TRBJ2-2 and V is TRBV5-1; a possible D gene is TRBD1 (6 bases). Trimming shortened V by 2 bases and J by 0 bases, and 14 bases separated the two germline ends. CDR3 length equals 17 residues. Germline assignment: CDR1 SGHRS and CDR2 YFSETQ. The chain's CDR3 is CASSFIAGVSNTGELFF. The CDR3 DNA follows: TGCGCCAGCAGCTTCATCGCAGGGGTTTCGAACACCGGGGAGCTGTTTTTT.

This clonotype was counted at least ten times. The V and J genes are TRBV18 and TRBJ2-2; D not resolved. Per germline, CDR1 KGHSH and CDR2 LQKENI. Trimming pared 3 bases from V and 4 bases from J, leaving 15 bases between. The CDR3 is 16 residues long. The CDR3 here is CASSPFKRSGTGELFF. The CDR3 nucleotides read TGTGCCAGCTCACCCTTCAAAAGGTCGGGCACCGGGGAGCTGTTTTTT.

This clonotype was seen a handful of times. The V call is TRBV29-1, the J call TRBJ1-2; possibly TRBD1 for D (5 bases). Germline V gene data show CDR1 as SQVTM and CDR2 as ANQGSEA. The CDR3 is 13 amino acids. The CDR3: CAWGDRYVGGYTF. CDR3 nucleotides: TGCGCGTGGGGGGATCGATACGTCGGTGGCTACACCTTC.

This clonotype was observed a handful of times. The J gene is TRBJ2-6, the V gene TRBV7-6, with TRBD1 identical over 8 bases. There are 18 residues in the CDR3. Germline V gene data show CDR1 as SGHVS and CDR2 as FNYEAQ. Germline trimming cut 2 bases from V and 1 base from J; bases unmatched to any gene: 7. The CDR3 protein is CASSLMFGQGSGANVLTF. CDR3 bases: TGTGCCAGCAGCTTAATGTTTGGACAGGGATCTGGGGCCAACGTCCTGACTTTC.

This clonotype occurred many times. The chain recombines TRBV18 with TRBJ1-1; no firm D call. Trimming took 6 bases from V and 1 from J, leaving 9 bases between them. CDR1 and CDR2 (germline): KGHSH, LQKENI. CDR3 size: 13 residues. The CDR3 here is CASSYSENTEAFF. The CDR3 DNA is TGTGCCAGCTCGTATTCGGAGAACACTGAAGCTTTCTTT.

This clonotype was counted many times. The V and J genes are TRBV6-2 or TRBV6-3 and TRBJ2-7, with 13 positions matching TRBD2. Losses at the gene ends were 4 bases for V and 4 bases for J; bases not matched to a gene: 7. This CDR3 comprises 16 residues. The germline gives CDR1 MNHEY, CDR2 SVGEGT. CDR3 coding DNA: TGTGCCAGCAGTTTAGCCGGGACTAGCGGGACATACGAGCAGTACTTC. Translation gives CASSLAGTSGTYEQYF.

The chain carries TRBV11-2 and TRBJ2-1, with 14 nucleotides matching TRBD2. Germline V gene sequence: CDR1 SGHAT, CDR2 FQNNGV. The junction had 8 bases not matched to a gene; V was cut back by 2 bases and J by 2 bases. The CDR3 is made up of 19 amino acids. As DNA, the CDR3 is TGTGCCAGCAGCTTAAAGGGGACTAGCGGGAGTGGCCCCTACAATGAGCAGTTCTTC. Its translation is CASSLKGTSGSGPYNEQFF.

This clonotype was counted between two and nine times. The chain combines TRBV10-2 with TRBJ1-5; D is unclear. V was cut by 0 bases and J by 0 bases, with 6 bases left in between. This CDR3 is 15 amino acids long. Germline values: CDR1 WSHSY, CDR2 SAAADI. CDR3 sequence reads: CASSESLYSNQPQHF. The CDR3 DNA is TGCGCCAGCAGTGAGTCTCTGTATAGCAATCAGCCCCAGCATTTT.

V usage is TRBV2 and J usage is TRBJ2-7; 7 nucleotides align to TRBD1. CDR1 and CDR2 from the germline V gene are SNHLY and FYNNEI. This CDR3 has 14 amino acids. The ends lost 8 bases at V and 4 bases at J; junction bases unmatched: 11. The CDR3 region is CASSPGQSVYEQYF. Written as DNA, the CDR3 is TGTGCCAGCTCACCGGGACAGTCGGTTTACGAGCAGTACTTC.

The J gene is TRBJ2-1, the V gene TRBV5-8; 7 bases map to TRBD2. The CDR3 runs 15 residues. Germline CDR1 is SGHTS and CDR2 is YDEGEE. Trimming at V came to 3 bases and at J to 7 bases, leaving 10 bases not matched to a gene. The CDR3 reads CASSSQRGSGNEQFF. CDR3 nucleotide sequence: TGTGCCAGCAGCTCCCAAAGGGGTAGCGGGAATGAGCAGTTCTTC. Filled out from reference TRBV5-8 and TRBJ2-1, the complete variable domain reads EAGVTQSPTHLIKTRGQQATLRCSPISGHTSVYWYQQALGLGLQFLLWYDEGEERNRGNFPPRFSGRQFPNYSSELNVNALELEDSALYLCASSSQRGSGNEQFFGPGTRLTVL.

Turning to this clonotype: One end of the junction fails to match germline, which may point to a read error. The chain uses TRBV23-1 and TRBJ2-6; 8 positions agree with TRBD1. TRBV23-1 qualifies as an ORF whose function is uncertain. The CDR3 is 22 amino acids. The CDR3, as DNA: TGTGCCAGCAGTCATGGACAGGGCCAGCGTTCCGAAACGACCTCTGGGGCCAACGTCCTGACTTTC. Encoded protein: CASSHGQGQRSETTSGANVLTF.

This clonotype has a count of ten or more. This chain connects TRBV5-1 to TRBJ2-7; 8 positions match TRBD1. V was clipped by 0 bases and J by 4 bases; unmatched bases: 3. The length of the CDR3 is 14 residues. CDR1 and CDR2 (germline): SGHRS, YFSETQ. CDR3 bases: TGCGCCAGCAGCTTGGGGACAGGGCGATACGAGCAGTACTTC. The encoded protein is CASSLGTGRYEQYF.

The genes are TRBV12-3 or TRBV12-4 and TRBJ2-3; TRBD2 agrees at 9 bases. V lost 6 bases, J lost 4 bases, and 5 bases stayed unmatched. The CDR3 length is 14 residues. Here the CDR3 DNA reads TGTGCCAGCAGCCCGGGACTAGCCTCAGATACGCAGTATTTT. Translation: CASSPGLASDTQYF.

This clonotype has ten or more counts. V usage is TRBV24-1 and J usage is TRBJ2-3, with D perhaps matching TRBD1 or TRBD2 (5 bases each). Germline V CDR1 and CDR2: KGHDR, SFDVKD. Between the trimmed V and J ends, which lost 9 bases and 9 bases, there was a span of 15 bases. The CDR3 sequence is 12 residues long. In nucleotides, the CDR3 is TGTGCCACCTCGGACTCCAGGGAGACGCAGTATTTT. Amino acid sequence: CATSDSRETQYF.

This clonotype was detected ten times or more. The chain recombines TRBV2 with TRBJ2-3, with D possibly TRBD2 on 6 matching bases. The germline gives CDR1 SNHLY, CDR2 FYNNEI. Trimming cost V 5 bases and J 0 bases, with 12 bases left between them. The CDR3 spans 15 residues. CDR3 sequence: CASSSGTLSTDTQYF. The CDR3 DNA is TGTGCCAGCAGTTCCGGGACTTTAAGCACAGATACGCAGTATTTT. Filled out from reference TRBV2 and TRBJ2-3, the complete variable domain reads EPEVTQTPSHQVTQMGQEVILRCVPISNHLYFYWYRQILGQKVEFLVSFYNNEISEKSEIFDDQFSVERPDGSNFTLKIRSTKLEDSAMYFCASSSGTLSTDTQYFGPGTRLTVL.

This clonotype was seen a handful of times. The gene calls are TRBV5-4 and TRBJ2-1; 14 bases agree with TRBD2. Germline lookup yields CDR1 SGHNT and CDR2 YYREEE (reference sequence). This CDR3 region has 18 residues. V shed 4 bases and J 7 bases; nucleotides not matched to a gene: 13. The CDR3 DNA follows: TGTGCCAGCAGCGTCGTGACTAGCGGGAGGGCCTGGTTGAATGAGCAGTTCTTC. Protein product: CASSVVTSGRAWLNEQFF.

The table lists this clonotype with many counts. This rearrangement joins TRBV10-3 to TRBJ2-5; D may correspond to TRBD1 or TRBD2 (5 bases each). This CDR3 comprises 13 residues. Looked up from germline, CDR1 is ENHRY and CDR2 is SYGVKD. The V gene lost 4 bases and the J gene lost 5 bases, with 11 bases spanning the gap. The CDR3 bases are TGTGCCATCAGTGGGGGGAGAGGGGAGACCCAGTACTTC. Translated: CAISGGRGETQYF.

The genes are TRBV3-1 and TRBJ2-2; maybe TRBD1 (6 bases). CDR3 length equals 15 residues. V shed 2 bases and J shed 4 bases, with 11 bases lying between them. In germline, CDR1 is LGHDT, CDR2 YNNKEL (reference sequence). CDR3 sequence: CASSQRGSSTGELFF. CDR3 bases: TGTGCCAGCAGCCAAAGGGGGTCCAGCACCGGGGAGCTGTTTTTT.

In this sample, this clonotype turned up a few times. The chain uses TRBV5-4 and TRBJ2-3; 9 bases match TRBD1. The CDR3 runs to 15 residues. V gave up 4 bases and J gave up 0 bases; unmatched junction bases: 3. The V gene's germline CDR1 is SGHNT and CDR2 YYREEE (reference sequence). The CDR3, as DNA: TGTGCCAGCAGCCCGGGGACAGGGAGCACAGATACGCAGTATTTT. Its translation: CASSPGTGSTDTQYF. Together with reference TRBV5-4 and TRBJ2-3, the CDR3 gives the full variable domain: ETGVTQSPTHLIKTRGQQVTLRCSSQSGHNTVSWYQQALGQGPQFIFQYYREEENGRGNFPPRFSGLQFPNYSSELNVNALELDDSALYLCASSPGTGSTDTQYFGPGTRLTVL.

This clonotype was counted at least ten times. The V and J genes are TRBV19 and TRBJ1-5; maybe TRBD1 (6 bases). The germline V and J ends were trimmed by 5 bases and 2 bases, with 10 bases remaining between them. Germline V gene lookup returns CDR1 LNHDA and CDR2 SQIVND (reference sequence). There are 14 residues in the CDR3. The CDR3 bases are TGTGCCAGTAGTTGGACAGACGGCAATCAGCCCCAGCATTTT. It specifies CASSWTDGNQPQHF.

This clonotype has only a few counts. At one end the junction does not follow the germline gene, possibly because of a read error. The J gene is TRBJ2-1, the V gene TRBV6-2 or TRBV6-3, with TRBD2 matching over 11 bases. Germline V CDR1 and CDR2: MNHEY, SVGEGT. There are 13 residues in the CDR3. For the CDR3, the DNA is TGTGCCAGCAGTCGGGAAGCGACTAGCGGGAAACTCTTC. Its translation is CASSREATSGKLF.

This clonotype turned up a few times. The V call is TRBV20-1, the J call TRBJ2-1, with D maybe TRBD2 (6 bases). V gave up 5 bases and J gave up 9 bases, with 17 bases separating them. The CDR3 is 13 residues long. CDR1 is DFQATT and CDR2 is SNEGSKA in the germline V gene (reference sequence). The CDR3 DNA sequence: TGCAGTGCTTCGCGGGACTCATTGAGTGAGCAGTTCTTC. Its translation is CSASRDSLSEQFF.

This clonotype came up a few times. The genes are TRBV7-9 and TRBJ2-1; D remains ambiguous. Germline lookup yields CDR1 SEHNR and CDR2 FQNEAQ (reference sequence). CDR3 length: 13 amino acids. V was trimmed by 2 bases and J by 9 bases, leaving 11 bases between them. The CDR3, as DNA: TGTGCCAGCAGCTTAACGAGTAGCAGTGAGCAGTTCTTC. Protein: CASSLTSSSEQFF.

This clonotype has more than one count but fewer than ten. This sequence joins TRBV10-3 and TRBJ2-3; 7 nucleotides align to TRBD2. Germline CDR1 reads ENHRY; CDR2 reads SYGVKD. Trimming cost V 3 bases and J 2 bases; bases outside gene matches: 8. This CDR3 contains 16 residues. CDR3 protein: CAISDPKRGLTDTQYF. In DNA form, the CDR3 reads TGTGCCATCAGTGACCCTAAGCGGGGCCTCACAGATACGCAGTATTTT.